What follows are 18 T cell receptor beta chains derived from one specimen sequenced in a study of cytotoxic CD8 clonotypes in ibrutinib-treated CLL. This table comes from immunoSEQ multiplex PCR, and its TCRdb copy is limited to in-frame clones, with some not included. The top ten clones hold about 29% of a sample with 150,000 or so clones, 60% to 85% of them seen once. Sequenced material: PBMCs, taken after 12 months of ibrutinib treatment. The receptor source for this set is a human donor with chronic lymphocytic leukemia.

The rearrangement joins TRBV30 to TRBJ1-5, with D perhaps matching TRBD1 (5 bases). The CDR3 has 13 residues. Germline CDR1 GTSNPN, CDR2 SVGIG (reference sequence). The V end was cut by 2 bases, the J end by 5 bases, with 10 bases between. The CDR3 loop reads CAWSIRDDQPQHF. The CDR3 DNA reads TGTGCCTGGAGTATCAGGGATGATCAGCCCCAGCATTTT.

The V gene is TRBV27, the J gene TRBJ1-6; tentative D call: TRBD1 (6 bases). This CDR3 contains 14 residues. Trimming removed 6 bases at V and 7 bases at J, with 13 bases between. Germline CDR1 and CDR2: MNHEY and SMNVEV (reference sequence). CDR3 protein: CASRAGTSNSPLHF. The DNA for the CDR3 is TGTGCCAGCAGGGCCGGGACAAGCAATTCACCCCTCCACTTT.

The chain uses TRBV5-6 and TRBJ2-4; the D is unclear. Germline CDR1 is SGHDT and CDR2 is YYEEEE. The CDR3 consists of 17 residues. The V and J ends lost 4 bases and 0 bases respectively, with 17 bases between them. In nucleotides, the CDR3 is TGTGCCAGCAGCCGCGACCCCGGGCAAGTAGCCAAAAACATTCAGTACTTC. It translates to CASSRDPGQVAKNIQYF. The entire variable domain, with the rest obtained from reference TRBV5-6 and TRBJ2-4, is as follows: DAGVTQSPTHLIKTRGQQVTLRCSPKSGHDTVSWYQQALGQGPQFIFQYYEEEERQRGNFPDRFSGHQFPNYSSELNVNALLLGDSALYLCASSRDPGQVAKNIQYFGAGTRLSVL.

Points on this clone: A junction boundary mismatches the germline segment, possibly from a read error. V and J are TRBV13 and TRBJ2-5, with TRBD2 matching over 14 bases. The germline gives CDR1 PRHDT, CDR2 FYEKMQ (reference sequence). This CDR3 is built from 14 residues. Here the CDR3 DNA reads TGTGCCAGCAGCGCCAGGACTAGCGGGAGGCCCGCGGACTTC. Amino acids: CASSARTSGRPADF. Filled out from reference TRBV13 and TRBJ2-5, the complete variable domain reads AAGVIQSPRHLIKEKRETATLKCYPIPRHDTVYWYQQGPGQDPQFLISFYEKMQSDKGSIPDRFSAQQFSDYHSELNMSSLELGDSALYFCASSARTSGRPADFGPGTRLLVL.

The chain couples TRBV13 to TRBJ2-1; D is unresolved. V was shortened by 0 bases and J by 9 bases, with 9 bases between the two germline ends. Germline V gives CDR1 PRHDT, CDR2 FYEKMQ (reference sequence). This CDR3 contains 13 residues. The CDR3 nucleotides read TGTGCCAGCAGCTTAGGCCTGGGCTTTGAGCAGTTCTTC. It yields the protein CASSLGLGFEQFF.

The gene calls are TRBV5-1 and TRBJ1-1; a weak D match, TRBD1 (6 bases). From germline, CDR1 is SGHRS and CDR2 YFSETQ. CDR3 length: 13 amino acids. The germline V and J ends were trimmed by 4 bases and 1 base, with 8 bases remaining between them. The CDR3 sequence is CASSTGQNTEAFF. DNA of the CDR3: TGCGCCAGCAGCACGGGACAGAACACTGAAGCTTTCTTT.

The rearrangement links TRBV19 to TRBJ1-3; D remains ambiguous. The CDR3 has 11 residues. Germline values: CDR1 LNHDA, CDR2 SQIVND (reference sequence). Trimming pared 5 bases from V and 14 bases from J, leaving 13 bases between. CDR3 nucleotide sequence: TGTGCCAGTAGTCTCGGCAGGTTACTATATTTT. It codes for CASSLGRLLYF.

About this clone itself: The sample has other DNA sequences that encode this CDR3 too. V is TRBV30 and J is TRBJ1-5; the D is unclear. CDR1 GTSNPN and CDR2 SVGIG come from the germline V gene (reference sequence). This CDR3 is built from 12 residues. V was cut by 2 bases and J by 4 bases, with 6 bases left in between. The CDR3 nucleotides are TGTGCCTGGAGTCGGGGAAATCAGCCCCAGCATTTT. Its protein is CAWSRGNQPQHF. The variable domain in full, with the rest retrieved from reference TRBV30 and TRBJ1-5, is SQTIHQWPATLVQPVGSPLSLECTVEGTSNPNLYWYRQAAGRGLQLLFYSVGIGQISSEVPQNLSASRPQDRQFILSSKKLLLSDSGFYLCAWSRGNQPQHFGDGTRLSIL.

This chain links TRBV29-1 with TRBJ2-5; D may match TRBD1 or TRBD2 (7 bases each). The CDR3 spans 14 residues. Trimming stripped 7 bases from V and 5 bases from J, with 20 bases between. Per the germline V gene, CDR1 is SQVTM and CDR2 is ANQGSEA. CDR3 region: CSAGGGLGRETQYF. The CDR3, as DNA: TGCAGCGCTGGAGGGGGCCTCGGGAGGGAGACCCAGTACTTC.

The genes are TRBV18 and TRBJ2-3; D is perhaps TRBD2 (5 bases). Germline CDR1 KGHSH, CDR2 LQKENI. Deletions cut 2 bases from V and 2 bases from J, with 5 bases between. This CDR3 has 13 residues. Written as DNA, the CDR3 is TGTGCCAGCTCACCAGGACTCACAGATACGCAGTATTTT. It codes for CASSPGLTDTQYF.

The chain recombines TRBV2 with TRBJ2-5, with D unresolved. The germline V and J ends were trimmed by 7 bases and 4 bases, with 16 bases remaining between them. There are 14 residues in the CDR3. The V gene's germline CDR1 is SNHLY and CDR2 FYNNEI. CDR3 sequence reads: CASIPRVAVETQYF. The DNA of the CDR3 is TGTGCCAGCATCCCTCGGGTAGCCGTAGAGACCCAGTACTTC. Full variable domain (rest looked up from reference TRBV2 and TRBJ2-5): EPEVTQTPSHQVTQMGQEVILRCVPISNHLYFYWYRQILGQKVEFLVSFYNNEISEKSEIFDDQFSVERPDGSNFTLKIRSTKLEDSAMYFCASIPRVAVETQYFGPGTRLLVL.

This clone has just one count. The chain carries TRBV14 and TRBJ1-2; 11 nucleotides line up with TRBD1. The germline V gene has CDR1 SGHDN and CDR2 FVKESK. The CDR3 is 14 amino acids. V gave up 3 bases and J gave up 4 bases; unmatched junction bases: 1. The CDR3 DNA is TGTGCCAGCAGCCAGGGGACAGGGGGCTATGGCTACACCTTC. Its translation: CASSQGTGGYGYTF. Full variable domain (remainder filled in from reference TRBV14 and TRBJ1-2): EAGVTQFPSHSVIEKGQTVTLRCDPISGHDNLYWYRRVMGKEIKFLLHFVKESKQDESGMPNNRFLAERTGGTYSTLKVQPAELEDSGVYFCASSQGTGGYGYTFGSGTRLTVV.

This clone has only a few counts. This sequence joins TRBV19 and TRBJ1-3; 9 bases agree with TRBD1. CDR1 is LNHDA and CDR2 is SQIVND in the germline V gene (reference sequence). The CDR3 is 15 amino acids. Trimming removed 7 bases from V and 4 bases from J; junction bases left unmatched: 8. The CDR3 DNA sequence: TGTGCCAGTACCCTACAGGGGGCGTTGGGAAACACCATATATTTT. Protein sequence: CASTLQGALGNTIYF.

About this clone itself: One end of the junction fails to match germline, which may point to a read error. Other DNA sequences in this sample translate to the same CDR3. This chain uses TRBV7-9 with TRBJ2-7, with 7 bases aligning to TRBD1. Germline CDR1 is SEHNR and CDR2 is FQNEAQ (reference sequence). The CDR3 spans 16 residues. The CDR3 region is CASSLVSGQDNYEQYF. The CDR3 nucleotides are TGCGCCAGCAGCTTAGTTAGTGGACAGGACAACTACGAGCAGTACTTC. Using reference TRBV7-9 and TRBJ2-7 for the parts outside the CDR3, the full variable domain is DTGVSQNPRHKITKRGQNVTFRCDPISEHNRLYWYRQTLGQGPEFLTYFQNEAQLEKSRLLSDRFSAERPKGSFSTLEIQRTEQGDSAMYLCASSLVSGQDNYEQYFGPGTRLTVT.

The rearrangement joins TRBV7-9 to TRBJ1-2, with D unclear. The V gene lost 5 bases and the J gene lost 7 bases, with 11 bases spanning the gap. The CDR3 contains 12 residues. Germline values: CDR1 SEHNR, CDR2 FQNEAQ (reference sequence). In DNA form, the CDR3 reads TGTGCCAGCAGCCAAGGGTCAGTTGGCTACACCTTC. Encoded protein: CASSQGSVGYTF.

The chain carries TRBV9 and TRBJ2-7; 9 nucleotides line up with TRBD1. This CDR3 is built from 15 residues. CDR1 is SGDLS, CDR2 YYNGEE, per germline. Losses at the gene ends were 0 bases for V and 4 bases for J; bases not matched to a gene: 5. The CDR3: CASSVGGQGGYEQYF. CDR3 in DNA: TGTGCCAGCAGCGTAGGGGGACAGGGAGGTTACGAGCAGTACTTC.

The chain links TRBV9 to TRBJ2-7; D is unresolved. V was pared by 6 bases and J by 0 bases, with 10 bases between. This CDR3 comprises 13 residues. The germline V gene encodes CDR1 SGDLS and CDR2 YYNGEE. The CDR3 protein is CASTPSGSYEQYF. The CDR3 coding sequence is TGTGCCAGCACCCCGTCCGGCTCCTACGAGCAGTACTTC.

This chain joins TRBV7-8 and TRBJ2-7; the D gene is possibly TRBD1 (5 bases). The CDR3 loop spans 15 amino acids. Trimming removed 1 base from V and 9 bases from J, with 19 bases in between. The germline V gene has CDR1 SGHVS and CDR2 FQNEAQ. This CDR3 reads CASSLEQSGSPRQYF. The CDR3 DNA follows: TGTGCCAGCAGCTTAGAACAGTCAGGGTCACCGAGGCAGTACTTC. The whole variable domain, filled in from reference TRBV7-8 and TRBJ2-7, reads GAGVSQSPRYKVAKRGQDVALRCDPISGHVSLFWYQQALGQGPEFLTYFQNEAQLDKSGLPSDRFFAERPEGSVSTLKIQRTQQEDSAVYLCASSLEQSGSPRQYFGPGTRLTVT.